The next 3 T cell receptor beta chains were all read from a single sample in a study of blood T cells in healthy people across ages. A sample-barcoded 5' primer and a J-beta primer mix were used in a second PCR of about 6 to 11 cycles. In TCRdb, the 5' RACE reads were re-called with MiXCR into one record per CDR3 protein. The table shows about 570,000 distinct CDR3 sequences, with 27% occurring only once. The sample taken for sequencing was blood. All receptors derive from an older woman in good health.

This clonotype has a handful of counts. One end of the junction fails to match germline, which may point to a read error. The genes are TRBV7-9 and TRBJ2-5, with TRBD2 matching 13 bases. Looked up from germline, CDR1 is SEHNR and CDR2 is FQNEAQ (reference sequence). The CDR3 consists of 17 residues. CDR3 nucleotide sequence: TGTGCCAACAGCGCTCCGGGACTAGCGGGGTTCCAAGAGACCCAGTACTTC. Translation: CANSAPGLAGFQETQYF.

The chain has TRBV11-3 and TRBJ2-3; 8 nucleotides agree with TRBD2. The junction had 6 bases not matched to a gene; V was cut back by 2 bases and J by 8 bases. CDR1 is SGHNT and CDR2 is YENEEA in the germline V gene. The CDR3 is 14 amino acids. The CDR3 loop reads CASSLPSGGGTQYF. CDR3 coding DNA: TGTGCCAGCAGCTTACCGAGCGGGGGCGGTACGCAGTATTTT.

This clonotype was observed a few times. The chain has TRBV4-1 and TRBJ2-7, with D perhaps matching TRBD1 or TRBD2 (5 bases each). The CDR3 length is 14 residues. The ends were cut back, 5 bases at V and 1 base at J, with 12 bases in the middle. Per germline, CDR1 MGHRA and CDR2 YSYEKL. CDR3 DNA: TGCGCCAGCAGCTACCGGGACGGATCCTACGAGCAGTACTTC. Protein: CASSYRDGSYEQYF.